This TCR beta chain was captured by sequencing in a study of blood T cell repertoires in COVID-19. Study summary: The United States, Italy and Spain supplied acute and convalescent COVID-19 samples. The cDNA or gDNA used as material had been derived from T cells, B-cell-depleted T cells, or PBMCs.

The V and J ends lost 4 bases and 2 bases respectively, with 16 bases between them. The length of the CDR3 is 15 residues. Per germline, CDR1 SGHRS and CDR2 YFSETQ. Clones were sequenced by immunoSEQ multiplex PCR, and TCRdb holds only the in-frame ones, with some missing. The table records under 350,000 clones, under 90% of them present only once. The V call is TRBV5-1, the J call TRBJ2-7, with a weak D call TRBD1 (6 bases). Sample: PBMCs or T cells enriched from blood (not recorded which). This TCR came from a middle-aged woman who had recovered from COVID-19. The CDR3: CASSPEADRAYEQYF. The CDR3 DNA reads as TGCGCCAGCAGCCCTGAGGCGGACAGAGCCTACGAGCAGTACTTC.